A selection of T cell receptor beta chains follows, all from one sample in a study of blood T cell repertoires in COVID-19. Some clones are missing from TCRdb's copy, which holds only in-frame ones; the method was immunoSEQ multiplex PCR. This repertoire shows about 120,000 clones, roughly 80% found once; its top ten account for 5% to 7.5%. Sequencing was performed on peripheral blood. These TCRs come from a man in his 70s with acute or convalescent COVID-19. Both conserved end residues are part of each CDR3. D genes are given only for firm matches. Clone size is shown for a subset of rows, as once, few, many or a class of expanded clone.

clone_size j_call v_call d_call cdr3_aa cdr3_nt
NA TRBJ2-3 TRBV4-1 NA CASSHVRRTIVGPDTQYF TGCGCCAGCAGCCATGTCAGGCGGACAATAGTAGGACCAGATACGCAGTATTTT
NA TRBJ2-7 TRBV30 NA CAWGRYYEQYF TGTGCCTGGGGGCGTTACTACGAGCAGTACTTC
few TRBJ2-3 TRBV7-2 NA CASSPLFTDTQYF TGTGCCAGCAGTCCTCTTTTCACAGATACGCAGTATTTT
NA TRBJ2-3 TRBV6-5 NA CASSYSSDSNTDTQYF TGTGCCAGCAGTTACTCGAGCGACAGCAACACAGATACGCAGTATTTT
NA TRBJ1-2 TRBV5-1 NA CASSLISTAPNGYTF TGCGCCAGCAGCTTGATTTCGACTGCACCAAATGGCTACACCTTC
NA TRBJ1-6 TRBV7-8 NA CASSLNRDPPLHF TGTGCCAGCAGCTTGAACAGGGATCCACCCCTCCACTTT
once TRBJ2-7 TRBV7-9 NA CASSLDRYLAEQYF TGTGCCAGCAGCTTGGACAGATACCTCGCCGAGCAGTACTTC
NA TRBJ2-2 TRBV15 TRBD1 CATSRSPSGTGNTGELFF TGTGCCACCAGCAGATCCCCGTCCGGGACAGGAAATACCGGGGAGCTGTTTTTT
NA TRBJ1-6 TRBV6-4 NA CASRRQDFSDSPLHF TGTGCCAGCAGGCGACAGGACTTTAGCGATTCACCCCTCCACTTT
NA TRBJ2-3 TRBV5-1 TRBD2 CASSRPTSSVADTQYF TGCGCCAGCAGCCGACCGACTAGCAGCGTGGCAGATACGCAGTATTTT
few TRBJ2-7 TRBV6-4 TRBD2 CASSDSVAGGPFPLPYEQYF TGTGCCAGCAGTGACTCAGTAGCGGGGGGTCCATTCCCCCTACCCTACGAGCAGTACTTC
NA TRBJ2-2 TRBV30 NA CAWSRQYTGELFF TGTGCCTGGAGCCGACAGTACACCGGGGAGCTGTTTTTT
NA TRBJ1-6 TRBV18 NA CASSPGAGWIQGSLHF TGTGCCAGCTCACCGGGTGCCGGGTGGATACAGGGATCCCTCCACTTT
NA TRBJ1-4 TRBV12-5 NA CASGTGGGANEKLFF TGTGCTAGTGGTACGGGCGGAGGGGCTAATGAAAAACTGTTTTTT
few TRBJ1-5 TRBV19 NA CASGAGYSNQPQHF TGTGCCAGTGGGGCAGGGTATAGCAATCAGCCCCAGCATTTT
once TRBJ1-1 TRBV6-5 TRBD1 CASRTGTGTEAFF TGTGCCAGCAGAACAGGGACAGGGACAGAAGCTTTCTTT
NA TRBJ1-2 TRBV3-1/TRBV3-2 NA CASSQLRSGGYTF TGTGCCAGCAGCCAACTCCGCAGTGGCGGCTACACCTTC
few TRBJ1-1 TRBV2 NA CASSDVQGRGPEAFF TGTGCCAGCAGTGACGTACAGGGCCGCGGGCCTGAAGCTTTCTTT
NA TRBJ1-4 TRBV19 NA CASSWEGTRGLFF TGTGCCAGTAGTTGGGAGGGGACCCGTGGTCTGTTTTTT
NA TRBJ2-5 TRBV19 TRBD1 CASRQFGTEQETQYF TGTGCCAGTAGACAGTTCGGGACAGAGCAAGAGACCCAGTACTTC
NA TRBJ1-3 TRBV19 TRBD1 CASSIRGTGSGNTIYF TGTGCCAGTAGTATTCGGGGGACAGGCTCTGGAAACACCATATATTTT
few TRBJ1-2 TRBV7-9 NA CASSLSETGNRYTF TGTGCCAGCAGCTTAAGTGAAACGGGGAACCGCTACACCTTC
NA TRBJ1-2 TRBV7-9 NA CASSLLKPGVSLVYGYTF TGTGCCAGCAGCTTATTGAAGCCAGGCGTCTCTCTTGTCTATGGCTACACCTTC
NA TRBJ1-3 TRBV6-5 TRBD1 CASRDRQAGNTIYF TGTGCCAGCAGGGACAGGCAGGCTGGAAACACCATATATTTT
NA TRBJ2-3 TRBV7-3 TRBD1 CASSLSDRVAYTQYF TGTGCCAGCAGCTTAAGTGACAGGGTGGCCTATACGCAGTATTTT
NA TRBJ2-4 TRBV28 NA CASSFNRAPKNIQYF TGTGCCAGCAGTTTTAACAGGGCCCCGAAGAACATTCAGTACTTC
NA TRBJ2-3 TRBV19 TRBD2 CASSILTSGAAHTQYF TGTGCCAGTAGTATACTGACTAGCGGGGCCGCCCATACGCAGTATTTT
once TRBJ1-5 TRBV2 NA CASSANSGNQPQHF TGTGCCAGCAGTGCTAACTCAGGGAACCAGCCCCAGCATTTT
NA TRBJ2-7 TRBV6-2/TRBV6-3 TRBD2 CASSYLLADSYEQYF TGTGCCAGCAGTTACTTACTAGCGGACTCCTACGAGCAGTACTTC
NA TRBJ2-1 TRBV6-5 NA CASSYSGSSYNEQFF TGTGCCAGCAGTTACTCGGGGAGCTCCTACAATGAGCAGTTCTTC
once TRBJ2-5 TRBV18 NA CASSPNSRGYQETQYF TGTGCCAGCTCTCCGAATTCACGGGGGTACCAAGAGACCCAGTACTTC
NA TRBJ2-5 TRBV5-6 TRBD1 CASSYRGLYQETQYF TGTGCCAGCAGCTACAGGGGTCTGTACCAAGAGACCCAGTACTTC
NA TRBJ2-1 TRBV3-1/TRBV3-2 TRBD2 CASSPLAGSRNEQFF TGTGCCAGCAGCCCTCTAGCGGGAAGTCGGAATGAGCAGTTCTTC
once TRBJ2-3 TRBV18 TRBD1 CASSLQGVGTDTQYF TGTGCCAGCTCACTACAGGGGGTCGGGACGGATACGCAGTATTTT
NA TRBJ2-7 TRBV5-8 NA CASSPGFLVSYEQYF TGTGCCAGCAGCCCGGGTTTTTTGGTCTCCTACGAGCAGTACTTC
NA TRBJ2-1 TRBV4-1 TRBD1 CASSLTRDSYNEQFF TGCGCCAGCAGCCTAACCCGGGACAGTTACAATGAGCAGTTCTTC
NA TRBJ2-2 TRBV7-2 NA CASSLRYGRSNTGELFF TGTGCCAGCAGCTTACGGTACGGTCGGTCCAACACCGGGGAGCTGTTTTTT
NA TRBJ2-1 TRBV6-5 NA CASSSGPINEQFF TGTGCCAGCAGTTCTGGGCCTATTAATGAGCAGTTCTTC
few TRBJ1-2 TRBV5-6 TRBD1 CASSLVGSGGRYGYTF TGTGCCAGCAGCTTGGTGGGGTCAGGGGGGAGATATGGCTACACCTTC
NA TRBJ1-2 TRBV7-9 TRBD1 CASSWGQSYGYTF TGTGCCAGCAGCTGGGGACAGTCCTATGGCTACACCTTC
NA TRBJ2-1 TRBV29-1 NA CSVDGVSYNEQFF TGCAGCGTTGACGGTGTGTCCTACAATGAGCAGTTCTTC
few TRBJ1-5 TRBV6-5 NA CASGRPNQPQHF TGTGCCAGCGGCCGTCCCAATCAGCCCCAGCATTTT
NA TRBJ1-1 TRBV3-1/TRBV3-2 NA CASSQENRVEAFF TGTGCCAGCAGCCAAGAAAACCGGGTCGAAGCTTTCTTT
once TRBJ1-3 TRBV29-1 NA CSTRTGSTGNTIYF TGCAGCACTAGAACAGGGTCTACTGGAAACACCATATATTTT
few TRBJ2-1 TRBV6-4 TRBD1 CASSRDREKNEQFF TGTGCCAGCAGTCGGGACAGGGAAAAAAATGAGCAGTTCTTC
NA TRBJ1-4 TRBV7-6 NA CASSPQGRDEKLFF TGTGCCAGCAGCCCACAGGGTAGGGATGAAAAACTGTTTTTT
NA TRBJ1-4 TRBV29-1 TRBD1 CSVEGGQGSTNEKLFF TGCAGCGTTGAAGGTGGACAGGGTTCAACTAATGAAAAACTGTTTTTT
once TRBJ2-3 TRBV7-2 TRBD2 CASSLVKTSGFATQYF TGTGCCAGCAGCTTAGTCAAGACTAGCGGGTTTGCTACGCAGTATTTT
NA TRBJ2-7 TRBV5-1 TRBD1 CASSLGQETYEQYF TGCGCCAGCAGCCTCGGACAGGAAACCTACGAGCAGTACTTC
NA TRBJ2-3 TRBV5-6 TRBD2 CASSLRASGGSGDTQYF TGTGCCAGCAGCTTGAGGGCTAGCGGGGGTTCTGGGGATACGCAGTATTTT
NA TRBJ2-6 TRBV2 NA CASSKESSGANVLTF TGTGCCAGCAGTAAAGAGAGCTCTGGGGCCAACGTCCTGACTTTC
once TRBJ1-3 TRBV18 NA CASSLGQPTSGNTIYF TGTGCCAGCTCCCTTGGACAGCCTACCTCTGGAAACACCATATATTTT
few TRBJ2-3 TRBV7-2 NA CASSSQGTDTQYF TGTGCCAGCAGCTCACAGGGTACAGATACGCAGTATTTT
NA TRBJ1-1 TRBV5-1 NA CASSFDSADTEAFF TGCGCCAGCAGCTTCGACTCGGCCGATACTGAAGCTTTCTTT